The 25 T cell receptor beta chains below all came from one sample that was sequenced in a study of blood T cell repertoires in COVID-19. Produced via immunoSEQ multiplex PCR; TCRdb's table is partial and in-frame only. The sample consists of about 250,000 clones, around 82% of them appearing once. Sequences were obtained from peripheral blood. The source of these receptors is a man aged 80 or over with acute or convalescent COVID-19.

This sequence joins TRBV6-6 and TRBJ2-7, with TRBD1 matching over 10 bases. Germline assignment: CDR1 MNHNY and CDR2 SVGAGI (reference sequence). Trimming took 7 bases from V and 2 from J; bases not matched to a gene: 5. The CDR3 totals 14 residues. CDR3 DNA: TGTGCCAGCACCCGGACAGGGGGGACCTACGAGCAGTACTTC. Its translation is CASTRTGGTYEQYF.

The genes are TRBV3-1 (or the pseudogene TRBV3-2) and TRBJ2-1; unclear D gene. The CDR3 spans 12 residues. V dropped 6 bases and J dropped 5 bases, with 8 bases sitting between them. Germline V lookup: CDR1 LGHDT, CDR2 YNNKEL (reference sequence). The CDR3 protein is CASSHNDNEQFF. The CDR3 DNA follows: TGTGCCAGCAGTCACAATGACAATGAGCAGTTCTTC.

The chain recombines TRBV5-1 with TRBJ2-2, with 13 nucleotides matching TRBD2. The CDR3 is 15 amino acids. V trimming: 7 bases; J trimming: 6 bases; junction bases outside the gene matches: 6. Germline values: CDR1 SGHRS, CDR2 YFSETQ. The CDR3 DNA is TGCGCCAGCGTCGGACTAGCGGGAGACCCCGGGGAGCTGTTTTTT. It translates to CASVGLAGDPGELFF.

The chain carries TRBV11-2 and TRBJ2-5, with 8 bases lining up with TRBD1. Germline V gene lookup returns CDR1 SGHAT and CDR2 FQNNGV. With 1 base clipped from V and 4 bases from J, the junction kept 5 bases outside the gene matches. This CDR3 has 15 amino acids. CDR3: CASSLVDRGRETQYF. Here the CDR3 DNA reads TGTGCCAGCAGCTTAGTCGACAGGGGACGAGAGACCCAGTACTTC.

The chain carries TRBV7-9 and TRBJ2-7; no reliable D call. The length of the CDR3 is 13 residues. Trimming left V 5 bases short and J 6 bases short, with 14 bases between. The germline CDR1 and CDR2 sequences are SEHNR and FQNEAQ (reference sequence). The CDR3 DNA reads TGTGCCAGCAGCCCCCCGTCGGGTTTCGAGCAGTACTTC. Translation: CASSPPSGFEQYF.

The J gene is TRBJ1-5, the V gene TRBV7-8; TRBD1 matches at 9 bases. CDR1 SGHVS and CDR2 FQNEAQ come from the germline V gene. Trimming cost V 2 bases and J 0 bases; bases outside gene matches: 17. The CDR3 is 21 residues long. Here the CDR3 reads CASSLKGTGTTFTYSNQPQHF. Written as DNA, the CDR3 is TGTGCCAGCAGCTTAAAGGGGACAGGGACGACGTTTACTTATAGCAATCAGCCCCAGCATTTT.

The chain employs TRBV19 and TRBJ1-5; 11 bases are shared with TRBD1. The germline CDR1 and CDR2 sequences are LNHDA and SQIVND (reference sequence). The CDR3 has 18 residues. The trim removed 7 bases at V and 4 bases at J, leaving 15 bases unmatched. CDR3 amino acids: CASTTNAWDRGNNQPQHF. The CDR3 bases are TGTGCCAGTACTACAAATGCGTGGGACAGGGGGAATAATCAGCCCCAGCATTTT. Using reference TRBV19 and TRBJ1-5 for the parts outside the CDR3, the full variable domain is DGGITQSPKYLFRKEGQNVTLSCEQNLNHDAMYWYRQDPGQGLRLIYYSQIVNDFQKGDIAEGYSVSREKKESFPLTVTSAQKNPTAFYLCASTTNAWDRGNNQPQHFGDGTRLSIL.

This chain links TRBV19 with TRBJ1-5, with D unresolved. Germline loops: CDR1 LNHDA, CDR2 SQIVND (reference sequence). Trimming pared 4 bases from V and 1 base from J, leaving 20 bases between. The CDR3 is made up of 18 amino acids. The CDR3: CASSTTFLGRSSNQPQHF. The DNA of the CDR3 is TGTGCCAGTAGTACCACATTTCTGGGGAGATCGAGCAATCAGCCCCAGCATTTT.

This clone was observed a handful of times. Here the CDR3 reads CASSVVGWSGGNTGELFF. The CDR3 DNA reads as TGTGCCAGCAGCGTAGTTGGCTGGAGCGGGGGGAACACCGGGGAGCTGTTTTTT. This rearrangement joins TRBV9 to TRBJ2-2, with 8 bases lining up with TRBD2. CDR3 size: 18 residues. Germline V gene lookup returns CDR1 SGDLS and CDR2 YYNGEE. V shed 0 bases, J shed 1 base, and the junction held 8 bases outside the gene matches.

CDR3 nucleotides: TGTGCCAGCAGCTTAGCGGGGGACCGGGAGGCGGAGACCCAGTACTTC. This encodes CASSLAGDREAETQYF. J is TRBJ2-5 and V is TRBV7-8; the match to TRBD2 covers 7 bases. Per germline, CDR1 SGHVS and CDR2 FQNEAQ. The J segment lost 5 bases and the V segment lost 0 bases, leaving 9 bases of the junction unmatched. This CDR3 has 16 amino acids.

The V gene is TRBV6-4, the J gene TRBJ1-5; 7 nucleotides align to TRBD1. The CDR3 contains 15 residues. Germline CDR1 MRHNA, CDR2 SNTAGT. The ends lost 5 bases at V and 9 bases at J; junction bases unmatched: 13. CDR3 DNA: TGTGCCAGCAGTATGACAGGGTCCTCGGGGCGGCCCCAGCATTTT. It yields the protein CASSMTGSSGRPQHF.

This clone was picked up one time. The CDR3 DNA reads TGTGCCAGTAGTATAGGACAGGGTGGCGAGCAGTTCTTC. It encodes CASSIGQGGEQFF. The V gene is TRBV19, the J gene TRBJ2-1; 7 bases agree with TRBD1. V lost 1 base, J lost 10 bases, and 4 bases stayed unmatched. CDR1 and CDR2 from the germline V gene are LNHDA and SQIVND (reference sequence). The CDR3 has 13 residues.

The gene calls are TRBV11-3 and TRBJ2-1; D possibly corresponds to TRBD2 (5 bases). This CDR3 comprises 15 residues. The V end lost 5 bases, the J end lost 1 base, and 12 bases lay between the germline ends. CDR1 and CDR2 (germline): SGHNT, YENEEA. The CDR3 bases are TGTGCCAGCAGCCCAAACCGAGGGTCCTACAATGAGCAGTTCTTC. Protein: CASSPNRGSYNEQFF.

This chain joins TRBV18 and TRBJ2-7; TRBD1 matches at 9 bases. Germline CDR1 and CDR2: KGHSH and LQKENI. The CDR3 length is 15 residues. Germline trimming cut 1 base from V and 5 bases from J; bases unmatched to any gene: 6. CDR3 sequence: CASSPLGTGLNEQYF. The CDR3 DNA reads as TGTGCCAGCTCACCACTAGGGACAGGGCTAAACGAGCAGTACTTC. Together with reference TRBV18 and TRBJ2-7, the CDR3 gives the full variable domain: NAGVMQNPRHLVRRRGQEARLRCSPMKGHSHVYWYRQLPEEGLKFMVYLQKENIIDESGMPKERFSAEFPKEGPSILRIQQVVRGDSAAYFCASSPLGTGLNEQYFGPGTRLTVT.

The rearrangement joins TRBV28 to TRBJ1-2, with D perhaps matching TRBD1 (6 bases). Trimming took off 2 bases at V and 2 bases at J, with 12 bases between the two ends. This CDR3 spans 15 amino acids. The germline V gene encodes CDR1 MDHEN and CDR2 SYDVKM. The CDR3 coding sequence is TGTGCCAGCAGTTTAAACAGGGATACAAACTATGGCTACACCTTC. Its translation is CASSLNRDTNYGYTF.

The rearrangement links TRBV15 to TRBJ2-7; 9 bases match TRBD1. The CDR3 spans 16 residues. V lost 3 bases to trimming and J lost 0 bases; unmatched junction nucleotides: 6. CDR1 and CDR2 (germline): LNHNV, YYDKDF (reference sequence). CDR3 DNA: TGTGCCACCAGCAGCTACCCGGGACAGGGCTCCTACGAGCAGTACTTC. It translates to CATSSYPGQGSYEQYF. Using reference TRBV15 and TRBJ2-7 for the parts outside the CDR3, the full variable domain is DAMVIQNPRYQVTQFGKPVTLSCSQTLNHNVMYWYQQKSSQAPKLLFHYYDKDFNNEADTPDNFQSRRPNTSFCFLDIRSPGLGDTAMYLCATSSYPGQGSYEQYFGPGTRLTVT.

The rearrangement uses TRBV6-6 and TRBJ1-4, with 9 bases aligning to TRBD1. The CDR3 spans 14 residues. Unmatched junction bases numbered 7, after V lost 8 bases and J lost 6 bases. Germline V gene data show CDR1 as MNHNY and CDR2 as SVGAGI (reference sequence). CDR3 loop: CASAGGTGHEKLFF. The CDR3 nucleotides read TGTGCCAGCGCTGGGGGGACAGGGCATGAAAAACTGTTTTTT.

The V gene is TRBV3-1 (or the pseudogene TRBV3-2), the J gene TRBJ1-1; TRBD1 matches at 9 bases. Germline CDR1 LGHDT, CDR2 YNNKEL (reference sequence). Trimming removed 4 bases from V and 11 bases from J; junction bases left unmatched: 11. There are 14 residues in the CDR3. The CDR3, as DNA: TGTGCCAGCAGCCGCGTGGGACAGGGACTTCAGGCTTTCTTT. Amino acids: CASSRVGQGLQAFF.

The chain employs TRBV11-2 and TRBJ2-1; tentative D call: TRBD1 (6 bases). The V end was cut by 1 base, the J end by 0 bases, with 10 bases between. Germline V gene sequence: CDR1 SGHAT, CDR2 FQNNGV. The CDR3 has 16 residues. The CDR3 reads CASSLGLGGSYNEQFF. CDR3 DNA sequence: TGTGCCAGCAGCTTAGGGTTAGGGGGCTCCTACAATGAGCAGTTCTTC.

The V call is TRBV10-3, the J call TRBJ1-1, with D tentatively TRBD1 (5 bases). V lost 4 bases and J 0 bases, leaving 9 bases between the germline ends. The germline gives CDR1 ENHRY, CDR2 SYGVKD. CDR3 length: 14 residues. CDR3 sequence (DNA): TGTGCCATCAGTGGGTTAGGGGTGAACACTGAAGCTTTCTTT. Translating gives CAISGLGVNTEAFF.

The chain links TRBV27 to TRBJ1-2; TRBD1 agrees at 7 bases. Germline V lookup: CDR1 MNHEY, CDR2 SMNVEV (reference sequence). The J segment lost 5 bases and the V segment lost 9 bases, leaving 12 bases of the junction unmatched. CDR3 length equals 14 residues. Written as DNA, the CDR3 is TGTGCCAGTAGGGAGAGGGGGCGGACTTATGGCTACACCTTC. This gives the protein CASRERGRTYGYTF.

V usage is TRBV5-1 and J usage is TRBJ2-3, with D possibly being TRBD2 (5 bases). Trimming shortened V by 5 bases and J by 6 bases, and 16 bases separated the two germline ends. Germline assignment: CDR1 SGHRS and CDR2 YFSETQ. There are 14 residues in the CDR3. CDR3 in amino acids: CASSQSGRTDTQYF. CDR3 in DNA: TGCGCCAGCAGTCAATCAGGCAGGACTGATACGCAGTATTTT.

This chain connects TRBV14 to TRBJ1-6, with D possibly being TRBD1 (5 bases). V dropped 2 bases and J dropped 4 bases, with 12 bases sitting between them. Germline V gives CDR1 SGHDN, CDR2 FVKESK. The CDR3 consists of 16 residues. The CDR3 is CASSQSGGSYNSPLHF. In DNA form, the CDR3 reads TGTGCCAGCAGCCAATCCGGGGGATCATATAATTCACCCCTCCACTTT.

This clone was found a few times. V gene TRBV28 combines with J gene TRBJ2-7; 10 positions agree with TRBD2. Germline assignment: CDR1 MDHEN and CDR2 SYDVKM. The junction had 16 bases not matched to a gene; V was cut back by 7 bases and J by 4 bases. This CDR3 spans 17 amino acids. CDR3 residues: CASTQRGGSGGSYEQYF. CDR3 nucleotide sequence: TGTGCCAGCACTCAAAGGGGAGGTAGCGGGGGGAGTTACGAGCAGTACTTC.

The V call is TRBV20-1, the J call TRBJ1-5; D possibly corresponds to TRBD1 (6 bases). The CDR3 runs to 15 residues. The germline CDR1 and CDR2 sequences are DFQATT and SNEGSKA (reference sequence). Trimming took off 3 bases at V and 4 bases at J, with 16 bases between the two ends. CDR3: CSASRLQGLNQPQHF. In DNA, the CDR3 is TGCAGTGCTAGTCGCCTACAGGGCTTGAATCAGCCCCAGCATTTT.